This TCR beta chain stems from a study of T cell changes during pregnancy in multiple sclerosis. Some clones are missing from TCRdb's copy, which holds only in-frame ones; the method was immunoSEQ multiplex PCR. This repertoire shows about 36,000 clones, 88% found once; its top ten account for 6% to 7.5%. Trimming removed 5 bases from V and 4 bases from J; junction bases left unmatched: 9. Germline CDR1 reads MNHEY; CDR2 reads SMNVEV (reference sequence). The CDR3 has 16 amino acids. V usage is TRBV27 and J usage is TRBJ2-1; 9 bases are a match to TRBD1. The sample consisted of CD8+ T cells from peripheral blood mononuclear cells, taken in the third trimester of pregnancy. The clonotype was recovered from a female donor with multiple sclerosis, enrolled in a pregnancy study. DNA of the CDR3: TGTGCCAGCAGTCCATTAGACAGGGGGAAGTACAATGAGCAGTTCTTC. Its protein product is CASSPLDRGKYNEQFF.